This T cell receptor (beta chain) was recovered during a study of T cell responses to AZD1222 COVID-19 vaccine. Germline V gene data show CDR1 as LGHDT and CDR2 as YNNKEL (reference sequence). Between the trimmed V and J ends, which lost 5 bases and 3 bases, there was a span of 11 bases. This CDR3 comprises 14 residues. Of note for this clone: Its matching antigen is unknown.

The study, taken as a whole, reports: Most donors were white British, females outnumbered males, and clonal diversity was possibly underestimated. Repertoire samples came only from after the peak T cell response.

Clones were sequenced by immunoSEQ multiplex PCR, and TCRdb holds only the in-frame ones, with some missing. The sample lists around 160,000 clones, approximately 90% occurring once. The material sequenced was peripheral blood, taken on day 0 of MenACWY control vaccination. The genes are TRBV3-1 (or the pseudogene TRBV3-2) and TRBJ1-5; D possibly corresponds to TRBD1 (6 bases). The sequence derives from an adult in good health. The CDR3 region has the DNA TGTGCCAGCAGCGGAACAGGGAACAATCAGCCCCAGCATTTT. Its protein is CASSGTGNNQPQHF.